Listed below are T cell receptor beta chains from one sample, sequenced in a study of cytomegalovirus exposure and HLA in healthy donors. The table came from immunoSEQ multiplex PCR; TCRdb's copy has only in-frame clones and leaves some out. The sample holds approximately 150,000 clones, approximately 84% seen once. Input material: PBMCs. The source of these receptors is a woman in her 40s in good health and CMV-seropositive. Each CDR3 is given with its conserved first and last residue. The order of the fields is V gene, clone size, J gene, D gene, CDR3 protein, CDR3 DNA. D genes are given only for firm matches. A row's size may be missing; if present it is once, few, many or a size class.

v_gene: TRBV19; abundance: .; j_gene: TRBJ2-6; d_gene: .; CDR3aa: CASSIFPSGANVLTF; CDR3nt: TGTGCCAGTAGTATCTTCCCCTCTGGGGCCAACGTCCTGACTTTC
v_gene: TRBV10-3; abundance: .; j_gene: TRBJ1-1; d_gene: .; CDR3aa: CAIRGANTEAFF; CDR3nt: TGTGCCATTCGGGGGGCGAACACTGAAGCTTTCTTT
v_gene: TRBV30; abundance: .; j_gene: TRBJ1-5; d_gene: .; CDR3aa: CAWTRARGNQPQHF; CDR3nt: TGTGCCTGGACGCGGGCTCGAGGCAATCAGCCCCAGCATTTT
v_gene: TRBV15; abundance: .; j_gene: TRBJ2-1; d_gene: TRBD1; CDR3aa: CATSRDLGQGWNEQFF; CDR3nt: TGTGCCACCAGCAGAGATCTAGGACAGGGTTGGAATGAGCAGTTCTTC
v_gene: TRBV7-9; abundance: .; j_gene: TRBJ1-1; d_gene: .; CDR3aa: CASSLASEAFF; CDR3nt: TGTGCCAGCAGCTTAGCCAGTGAAGCTTTCTTT
v_gene: TRBV5-6; abundance: .; j_gene: TRBJ1-5; d_gene: TRBD1; CDR3aa: CASSSTEGQLTAQPQHF; CDR3nt: TGTGCCAGCAGCTCGACCGAGGGACAGCTAACAGCTCAGCCCCAGCATTTT
v_gene: TRBV5-4; abundance: .; j_gene: TRBJ1-1; d_gene: .; CDR3aa: CASSRGVGDTEAFF; CDR3nt: TGTGCCAGCAGCCGCGGGGTCGGTGACACTGAAGCTTTCTTT
v_gene: TRBV2; abundance: .; j_gene: TRBJ1-6; d_gene: .; CDR3aa: CASRELGQQNSPLHF; CDR3nt: TGTGCCAGCAGGGAGCTCGGACAGCAGAATTCACCCCTCCACTTT
v_gene: TRBV28; abundance: .; j_gene: TRBJ1-2; d_gene: .; CDR3aa: CASSPRTNANYGYTF; CDR3nt: TGTGCCAGCAGTCCACGGACAAATGCTAACTATGGCTACACCTTC
v_gene: TRBV6-1; abundance: .; j_gene: TRBJ1-6; d_gene: .; CDR3aa: CASSELGVGYNSPLHF; CDR3nt: TGTGCCAGCAGTGAATTGGGAGTCGGCTATAATTCACCCCTCCACTTT
v_gene: TRBV5-1; abundance: .; j_gene: TRBJ2-1; d_gene: TRBD2; CDR3aa: CASSLAGGTRNEQFF; CDR3nt: TGCGCCAGCAGCTTGGCGGGGGGGACCCGAAATGAGCAGTTCTTC
v_gene: TRBV5-4; abundance: .; j_gene: TRBJ2-7; d_gene: .; CDR3aa: CASSLGGVSEQYF; CDR3nt: TGTGCCAGCAGCTTGGGGGGGGTCTCCGAGCAGTACTTC
v_gene: TRBV27; abundance: .; j_gene: TRBJ2-1; d_gene: TRBD2; CDR3aa: CASSLRVAGGSYNEQFF; CDR3nt: TGTGCCAGCAGTTTGAGGGTAGCGGGGGGGTCCTACAATGAGCAGTTCTTC
v_gene: TRBV4-2; abundance: .; j_gene: TRBJ1-1; d_gene: .; CDR3aa: CASSQDWGDGTEAFF; CDR3nt: TGTGCCAGCAGCCAAGACTGGGGGGACGGCACTGAAGCTTTCTTT
v_gene: TRBV28; abundance: .; j_gene: TRBJ1-2; d_gene: TRBD1; CDR3aa: CASSSYRGHTRGYTF; CDR3nt: TGTGCCAGCAGTTCGTACAGGGGGCACACCAGGGGCTACACCTTC
v_gene: TRBV30; abundance: .; j_gene: TRBJ1-6; d_gene: TRBD1; CDR3aa: CACRDRGSPLHF; CDR3nt: TGTGCCTGCCGGGACAGGGGTTCACCCCTCCACTTT
v_gene: TRBV7-9; abundance: once; j_gene: TRBJ1-1; d_gene: TRBD1; CDR3aa: CASKATGGNTEAFF; CDR3nt: TGTGCCAGTAAGGCTACAGGGGGGAACACTGAAGCTTTCTTT
v_gene: TRBV28; abundance: .; j_gene: TRBJ1-6; d_gene: .; CDR3aa: CASGRESSYNSPLHF; CDR3nt: TGTGCCAGTGGCCGGGAAAGCTCCTATAATTCACCCCTCCACTTT
v_gene: TRBV7-2; abundance: once; j_gene: TRBJ1-4; d_gene: .; CDR3aa: CASGDGGSEKLFF; CDR3nt: TGTGCCAGCGGGGACGGAGGGTCGGAAAAACTGTTTTTT
v_gene: TRBV4-1; abundance: .; j_gene: TRBJ2-2; d_gene: TRBD2; CDR3aa: CASSQNAAGGPNTGELFF; CDR3nt: TGCGCCAGCAGCCAAAACGCGGCGGGGGGGCCGAACACCGGGGAGCTGTTTTTT
v_gene: TRBV11-2; abundance: .; j_gene: TRBJ2-3; d_gene: TRBD1; CDR3aa: CASSLDPRDRKYF; CDR3nt: TGTGCCAGCAGCTTAGATCCCCGGGACAGGAAATATTTT
v_gene: TRBV28; abundance: .; j_gene: TRBJ1-1; d_gene: .; CDR3aa: CASSPAAGSTMNTEAFF; CDR3nt: TGTGCCAGCAGTCCCGCTGCCGGGTCCACTATGAACACTGAAGCTTTCTTT
v_gene: TRBV6-1; abundance: .; j_gene: TRBJ1-6; d_gene: .; CDR3aa: CASSSLSSYNSPLHF; CDR3nt: TGTGCCAGCAGTTCCCTTAGCTCCTATAATTCACCCCTCCACTTT
v_gene: TRBV5-8; abundance: many; j_gene: TRBJ1-4; d_gene: TRBD1; CDR3aa: CASSIRRGRSTNEKLFF; CDR3nt: TGTGCCAGCAGCATCCGCAGGGGGCGGTCCACTAATGAAAAACTGTTTTTT
v_gene: TRBV4-2; abundance: .; j_gene: TRBJ1-4; d_gene: TRBD1; CDR3aa: CASSQEKGAAGEKLFF; CDR3nt: TGTGCCAGCAGCCAAGAAAAGGGGGCCGCGGGCGAAAAACTGTTTTTT
v_gene: TRBV6-4; abundance: .; j_gene: TRBJ2-1; d_gene: .; CDR3aa: CAGGSWYNEQFF; CDR3nt: TGTGCCGGGGGGTCTTGGTACAATGAGCAGTTCTTC
v_gene: TRBV7-2; abundance: .; j_gene: TRBJ1-2; d_gene: .; CDR3aa: CASSFSSHYGYTF; CDR3nt: TGTGCCAGCAGCTTCTCGAGCCACTATGGCTACACCTTC
v_gene: TRBV7-2; abundance: .; j_gene: TRBJ2-7; d_gene: .; CDR3aa: CASRIQVAGHYEQYF; CDR3nt: TGTGCCAGCCGCATACAGGTTGCGGGGCACTACGAGCAGTACTTC
v_gene: TRBV4-3; abundance: .; j_gene: TRBJ2-1; d_gene: TRBD2; CDR3aa: CASSQDPRGGGEQFF; CDR3nt: TGCGCCAGCAGCCAAGATCCCCGGGGGGGAGGCGAGCAGTTCTTC
v_gene: TRBV7-9; abundance: .; j_gene: TRBJ2-7; d_gene: TRBD1; CDR3aa: CASSGARPGQGNVYEQYF; CDR3nt: TGTGCCAGCAGCGGGGCGCGGCCGGGACAGGGAAATGTCTACGAGCAGTACTTC
v_gene: TRBV7-2; abundance: .; j_gene: TRBJ1-1; d_gene: .; CDR3aa: CASSLEGAAGGAFF; CDR3nt: TGTGCCAGCAGCTTAGAAGGGGCCGCCGGGGGAGCTTTCTTT
v_gene: TRBV7-9; abundance: .; j_gene: TRBJ1-1; d_gene: .; CDR3aa: CASSYPRVTEAFF; CDR3nt: TGTGCCAGCAGTTATCCCAGGGTCACTGAAGCTTTCTTT
v_gene: TRBV6-6; abundance: .; j_gene: TRBJ1-5; d_gene: .; CDR3aa: CASSFEGDQPQHF; CDR3nt: TGTGCCAGCAGTTTCGAGGGAGATCAGCCCCAGCATTTT
v_gene: TRBV11-3; abundance: .; j_gene: TRBJ1-1; d_gene: .; CDR3aa: CASSPGGLGNTEAFF; CDR3nt: TGTGCCAGCAGCCCCGGGGGTTTGGGGAACACTGAAGCTTTCTTT
v_gene: TRBV6-1; abundance: .; j_gene: TRBJ2-2; d_gene: TRBD1; CDR3aa: CASSVRDRVLSGELFF; CDR3nt: TGTGCCAGCAGTGTTCGAGACAGGGTATTGTCCGGGGAGCTGTTTTTT
v_gene: TRBV7-6; abundance: .; j_gene: TRBJ1-4; d_gene: .; CDR3aa: CASSLNAGSRNEKLFF; CDR3nt: TGTGCCAGCAGCTTAAATGCGGGAAGTCGTAATGAAAAACTGTTTTTT
v_gene: TRBV4-3; abundance: .; j_gene: TRBJ1-2; d_gene: .; CDR3aa: CASSQEARFNYGYTF; CDR3nt: TGCGCCAGCAGCCAAGAAGCACGGTTTAACTATGGCTACACCTTC
v_gene: TRBV7-3; abundance: .; j_gene: TRBJ2-1; d_gene: .; CDR3aa: CASSPGRGHNEQFF; CDR3nt: TGTGCCAGCAGCCCCGGACGGGGTCACAATGAGCAGTTCTTC
v_gene: TRBV7-2; abundance: .; j_gene: TRBJ2-5; d_gene: TRBD1; CDR3aa: CASSLWLRGQGEETQYF; CDR3nt: TGTGCCAGCAGCTTATGGTTGCGGGGACAGGGGGAGGAGACCCAGTACTTC
v_gene: TRBV5-1; abundance: few; j_gene: TRBJ1-4; d_gene: .; CDR3aa: CASSPTGIWNEKLFF; CDR3nt: TGCGCCAGCAGCCCTACAGGGATATGGAATGAAAAACTGTTTTTT
v_gene: TRBV7-3; abundance: .; j_gene: TRBJ2-1; d_gene: TRBD2; CDR3aa: CASSLSRPGLAYNEQFF; CDR3nt: TGTGCCAGCAGCTTAAGTAGACCGGGACTAGCGTACAATGAGCAGTTCTTC
v_gene: TRBV5-4; abundance: .; j_gene: TRBJ1-6; d_gene: .; CDR3aa: CASSLQGTDSPLHF; CDR3nt: TGTGCCAGCAGCTTGCAGGGGACGGATTCACCCCTCCACTTT
v_gene: TRBV11-2; abundance: .; j_gene: TRBJ2-7; d_gene: .; CDR3aa: CASSSTVIDRYEQYF; CDR3nt: TGTGCCAGCAGCTCTACGGTTATCGATAGATACGAGCAGTACTTC
v_gene: TRBV19; abundance: once; j_gene: TRBJ1-1; d_gene: TRBD1; CDR3aa: CASQFTGATTEAFF; CDR3nt: TGTGCCAGTCAATTTACAGGGGCTACCACTGAAGCTTTCTTT
v_gene: TRBV5-1; abundance: .; j_gene: TRBJ1-6; d_gene: .; CDR3aa: CASSLDKQGLISPLHF; CDR3nt: TGCGCCAGCAGCTTGGATAAGCAGGGACTAATTTCACCCCTCCACTTT
v_gene: TRBV5-1; abundance: .; j_gene: TRBJ2-3; d_gene: .; CDR3aa: CASSLRGTKGDTQYF; CDR3nt: TGCGCCAGCAGCTTGAGGGGGACTAAAGGTGATACGCAGTATTTT
v_gene: TRBV11-2; abundance: .; j_gene: TRBJ1-3; d_gene: .; CDR3aa: CASSPQSGNTIYF; CDR3nt: TGTGCCAGCAGCCCACAATCTGGAAACACCATATATTTT